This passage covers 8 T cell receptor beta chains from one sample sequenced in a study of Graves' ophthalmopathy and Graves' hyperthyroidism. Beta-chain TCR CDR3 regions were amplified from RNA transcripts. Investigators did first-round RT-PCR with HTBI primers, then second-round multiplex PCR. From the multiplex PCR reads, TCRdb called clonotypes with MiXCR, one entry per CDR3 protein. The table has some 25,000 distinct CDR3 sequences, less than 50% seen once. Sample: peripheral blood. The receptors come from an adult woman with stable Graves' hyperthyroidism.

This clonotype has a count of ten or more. CDR3 sequence: CASSAGTGGGQETQYF. CDR3 coding DNA: TGTGCCAGCAGCGCAGGGACAGGGGGTGGGCAAGAGACCCAGTACTTC. This chain uses TRBV7-2 with TRBJ2-5, with 11 bases fitting TRBD1. CDR1 SGHTA and CDR2 FQGNSA come from the germline V gene. The CDR3 extends over 16 amino acids. The ends lost 5 bases at V and 2 bases at J; junction bases unmatched: 7.

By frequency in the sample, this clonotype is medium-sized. CDR3 in DNA: TGCAGTGCCCGCACTCAGACAGGGTGGGTCCACGAGCAGTACTTC. Protein: CSARTQTGWVHEQYF. This sequence joins TRBV20-1 and TRBJ2-7; TRBD1 matches at 7 bases. V trimming: 6 bases; J trimming: 5 bases; junction bases outside the gene matches: 16. The CDR3 runs to 15 residues. Germline assignment: CDR1 DFQATT and CDR2 SNEGSKA (reference sequence).

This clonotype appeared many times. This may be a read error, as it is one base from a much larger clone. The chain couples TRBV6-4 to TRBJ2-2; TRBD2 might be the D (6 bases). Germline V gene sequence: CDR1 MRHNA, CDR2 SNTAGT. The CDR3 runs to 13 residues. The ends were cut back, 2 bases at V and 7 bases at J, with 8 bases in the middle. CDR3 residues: CASSDGEDGELFF. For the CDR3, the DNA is TGTGCCAGCAGTGACGGGGAGGACGGGGAGCTGTTTTTT.

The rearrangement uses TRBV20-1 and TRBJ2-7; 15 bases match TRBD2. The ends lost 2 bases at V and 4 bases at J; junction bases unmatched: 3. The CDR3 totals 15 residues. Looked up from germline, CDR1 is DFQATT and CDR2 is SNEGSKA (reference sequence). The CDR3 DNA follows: TGCAGTGCTAGACTGGGACTAGCGGGAGGTTACGAGCAGTACTTC. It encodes CSARLGLAGGYEQYF.

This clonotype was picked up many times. CDR3 coding DNA: TGTGCCAGCAGTTTTTCCCGGACTAACACCGGGGAGCTGTTTTTT. Residues: CASSFSRTNTGELFF. The J gene is TRBJ2-2, the V gene TRBV27; TRBD2 is a possible D gene (5 bases). V gave up 3 bases and J gave up 2 bases, with 10 bases separating them. The CDR3 runs to 15 residues. Germline V gene lookup returns CDR1 MNHEY and CDR2 SMNVEV (reference sequence).

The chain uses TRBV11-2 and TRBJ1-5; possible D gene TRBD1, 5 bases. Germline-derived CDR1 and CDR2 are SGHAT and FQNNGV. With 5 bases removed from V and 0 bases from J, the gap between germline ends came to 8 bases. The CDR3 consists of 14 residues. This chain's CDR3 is CASSKGTSNQPQHF. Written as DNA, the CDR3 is TGTGCCAGCAGCAAGGGGACTAGCAATCAGCCCCAGCATTTT. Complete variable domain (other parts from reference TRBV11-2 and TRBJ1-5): EAGVAQSPRYKIIEKRQSVAFWCNPISGHATLYWYQQILGQGPKLLIQFQNNGVVDDSQLPKDRFSAERLKGVDSTLKIQPAKLEDSAVYLCASSKGTSNQPQHFGDGTRLSIL.

CDR3 protein: CASSLVATSGSDNEQFF. In DNA form, the CDR3 reads TGTGCCAGCAGCTTAGTTGCTACTAGCGGGAGCGACAATGAGCAGTTCTTC. The J gene is TRBJ2-1, the V gene TRBV7-2, with TRBD2 matching over 11 bases. With 1 base clipped from V and 5 bases from J, the junction kept 7 bases outside the gene matches. This CDR3 is 17 amino acids long. CDR1 and CDR2 (germline): SGHTA, FQGNSA.

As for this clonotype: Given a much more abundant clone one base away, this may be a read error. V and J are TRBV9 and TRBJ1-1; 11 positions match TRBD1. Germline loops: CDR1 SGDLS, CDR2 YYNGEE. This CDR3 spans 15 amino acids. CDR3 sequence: CAWRWGWTGGTETFF. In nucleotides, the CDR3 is TGTGCCTGGAGGTGGGGATGGACAGGGGGCACTGAAACTTTCTTT.